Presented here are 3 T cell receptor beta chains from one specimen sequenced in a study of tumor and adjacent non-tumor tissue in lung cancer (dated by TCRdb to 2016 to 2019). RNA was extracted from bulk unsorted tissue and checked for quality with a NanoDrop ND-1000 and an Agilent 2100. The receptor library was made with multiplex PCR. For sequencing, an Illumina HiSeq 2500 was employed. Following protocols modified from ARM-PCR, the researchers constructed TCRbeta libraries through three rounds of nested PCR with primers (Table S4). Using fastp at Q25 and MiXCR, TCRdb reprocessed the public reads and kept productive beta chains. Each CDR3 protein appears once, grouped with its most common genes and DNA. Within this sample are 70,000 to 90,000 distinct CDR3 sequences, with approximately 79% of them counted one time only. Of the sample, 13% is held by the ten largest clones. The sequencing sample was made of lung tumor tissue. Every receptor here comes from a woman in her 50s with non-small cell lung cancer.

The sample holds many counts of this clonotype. CDR3 sequence: CASSLMGLSPDEQFF. The CDR3 DNA reads as TGCGCCAGCAGCTTGATGGGACTCTCGCCCGATGAGCAGTTCTTC. This rearrangement joins TRBV5-1 to TRBJ2-1; D possibly corresponds to TRBD2 (6 bases). CDR3 length: 15 residues. The V gene's germline CDR1 is SGHRS and CDR2 YFSETQ. Trimming removed 1 base from V and 8 bases from J, with 16 bases in between. Based on the CDR3 plus reference TRBV5-1 and TRBJ2-1, the full variable domain is KAGVTQTPRYLIKTRGQQVTLSCSPISGHRSVSWYQQTPGQGLQFLFEYFSETQRNKGNFPGRFSGRQFSNSRSEMNVSTLELGDSALYLCASSLMGLSPDEQFFGPGTRLTVL.

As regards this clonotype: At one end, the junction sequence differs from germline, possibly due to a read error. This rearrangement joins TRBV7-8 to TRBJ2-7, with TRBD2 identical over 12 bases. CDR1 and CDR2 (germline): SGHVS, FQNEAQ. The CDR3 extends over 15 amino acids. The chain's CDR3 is CDSSSMGLAGYEQYF. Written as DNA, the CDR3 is TGTGACAGCAGCTCGATGGGACTAGCGGGTTACGAGCAATACTTC. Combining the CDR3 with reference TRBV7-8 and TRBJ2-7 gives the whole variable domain GAGVSQSPRYKVAKRGQDVALRCDPISGHVSLFWYQQALGQGPEFLTYFQNEAQLDKSGLPSDRFFAERPEGSVSTLKIQRTQQEDSAVYLCDSSSMGLAGYEQYFGPGTRLTVT.

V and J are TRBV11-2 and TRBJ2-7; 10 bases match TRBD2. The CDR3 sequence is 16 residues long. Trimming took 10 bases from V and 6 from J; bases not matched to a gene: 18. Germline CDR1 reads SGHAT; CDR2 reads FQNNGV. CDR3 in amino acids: CANRLRGLAVSGEQYF. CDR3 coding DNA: TGTGCCAACAGGCTAAGAGGACTAGCGGTCTCTGGCGAGCAGTACTTC.